The 21 T cell receptor beta chains below all came from one sample that was sequenced in a study of shared clonotypes between healthy human individuals. TCRdb's copy holds only in-frame clones and misses some; the assay was immunoSEQ multiplex PCR. This sample has about 2 million clones, with around 95% found just once. The sequencing sample was made of naive CD4+ T cells sorted from blood. Subset noted: CD45RA+ positively selected. Source of these receptors: a man between 18 and 35 years old in good health.

The chain joins TRBV9 to TRBJ2-2; D unresolved. CDR1 is SGDLS and CDR2 is YYNGEE in the germline V gene. The CDR3 length is 15 residues. V lost 2 bases to trimming and J lost 3 bases, with 11 bases between them. The CDR3 DNA is TGTGCCAGCAGCGTCGACCCCCGTTACACCGGGGAGCTGTTTTTT. Translation: CASSVDPRYTGELFF.

The V gene is TRBV7-9, the J gene TRBJ1-5, with 9 bases lining up with TRBD1. The V gene end was trimmed by 3 bases and the J gene end by 4 bases; junction bases not matched to a gene: 16. Germline values: CDR1 SEHNR, CDR2 FQNEAQ (reference sequence). The length of the CDR3 is 19 residues. This CDR3 reads CASSFSDGTGPTLNQPQHF. The CDR3 bases are TGTGCCAGCAGCTTTTCTGACGGGACAGGGCCTACGTTGAATCAGCCCCAGCATTTT.

Turning to this clone: The identical CDR3 is also encoded by other nucleotide sequences in the sample. This chain connects TRBV10-3 to TRBJ2-3; no clear D. Germline V lookup: CDR1 ENHRY, CDR2 SYGVKD. The CDR3 runs 13 residues. Trimming removed 0 bases from V and 0 bases from J, with 1 base in between. This chain's CDR3 is CAISESSTDTQYF. As DNA, the CDR3 is TGTGCCATCAGTGAGTCTAGCACAGATACGCAGTATTTT.

The chain recombines TRBV11-2 with TRBJ2-7, with a weak D call TRBD2 (6 bases). Looked up from germline, CDR1 is SGHAT and CDR2 is FQNNGV. This CDR3 has 17 amino acids. The V end lost 1 base, the J end lost 0 bases, and 16 bases lay between the germline ends. CDR3 residues: CASSLGTMTAVSYEQYF. The DNA of the CDR3 is TGTGCCAGCAGCTTAGGGACTATGACAGCGGTCTCCTACGAGCAGTACTTC.

The rearrangement links TRBV7-2 to TRBJ2-1; D not resolved. CDR1 is SGHTA, CDR2 FQGNSA, per germline. CDR3 length: 12 residues. Trimming shortened V by 3 bases and J by 9 bases, and 9 bases separated the two germline ends. The CDR3 here is CASSFSSVEQFF. Written as DNA, the CDR3 is TGTGCCAGCAGCTTTTCCTCTGTTGAGCAGTTCTTC.

About this clone itself: The sample has other DNA sequences that encode this CDR3 too. The rearrangement links TRBV7-9 to TRBJ1-5; D uncertain. V was clipped by 5 bases and J by 3 bases, with 5 bases between them. This CDR3 has 12 amino acids. Per the germline V gene, CDR1 is SEHNR and CDR2 is FQNEAQ (reference sequence). CDR3 in amino acids: CASSLNNQPQHF. CDR3 nucleotide sequence: TGTGCCAGCAGCCTAAACAATCAGCCCCAGCATTTT.

In this sample, this clone turned up once. This chain links TRBV5-6 with TRBJ2-7; TRBD2 matches at 7 bases. The CDR3 is 14 amino acids. The germline V gene has CDR1 SGHDT and CDR2 YYEEEE. After removal of 4 bases from V and 4 bases from J, the junction contained 8 bases not matched to a gene. The DNA of the CDR3 is TGTGCCAGCAGCCGCGGGGGAGCTCCGTACGAGCAGTACTTC. Residues: CASSRGGAPYEQYF.

The chain has TRBV4-1 and TRBJ1-5; D ambiguous. Germline CDR1 reads MGHRA; CDR2 reads YSYEKL. The V end lost 3 bases, the J end lost 7 bases, and 10 bases lay between the germline ends. CDR3 length: 13 amino acids. CDR3 sequence: CASSHPARQPQHF. The CDR3 DNA follows: TGCGCCAGCAGCCACCCCGCTCGGCAGCCCCAGCATTTT.

Worth noting for this clone: This specimen includes other DNA sequences encoding the same CDR3. The rearrangement joins TRBV18 to TRBJ2-6; D unclear. The germline V gene has CDR1 KGHSH and CDR2 LQKENI. V was pared by 3 bases and J by 4 bases, with 7 bases between. The CDR3 consists of 14 residues. The CDR3 spells CASSPPGGANVLTF. CDR3 nucleotides: TGTGCCAGCTCACCTCCAGGAGGGGCCAACGTCCTGACTTTC. The full variable domain, with the rest looked up from reference TRBV18 and TRBJ2-6, is NAGVMQNPRHLVRRRGQEARLRCSPMKGHSHVYWYRQLPEEGLKFMVYLQKENIIDESGMPKERFSAEFPKEGPSILRIQQVVRGDSAAYFCASSPPGGANVLTFGAGSRLTVL.

In the case of this clone: At one of its ends the junction is not consistent with the germline gene, which may arise from a read error. Other DNA sequences from this sample encode an identical CDR3 as well. The V and J genes are TRBV10-3 and TRBJ1-1; D gene unclear. This CDR3 is built from 15 residues. Germline CDR1 reads ENHRY; CDR2 reads SYGVKD. This chain's CDR3 is CAISEGGRMNTEAFF. The CDR3 DNA follows: TGCGCCATCAGTGAGGGCGGAAGGATGAACACTGAAGCTTTCTTT.

This clone was detected only once. The gene calls are TRBV11-2 and TRBJ2-5; D possibly corresponds to TRBD1 (6 bases). Germline V lookup: CDR1 SGHAT, CDR2 FQNNGV. The CDR3 is 18 amino acids. The V and J ends lost 4 bases and 4 bases respectively, with 25 bases between them. The CDR3 region has the DNA TGTGCCAGCAGCTCCTCCGGGACAACAATCTTGTCGGCAGAGACCCAGTACTTC. This translates into CASSSSGTTILSAETQYF. The complete variable domain, with remaining parts taken from reference TRBV11-2 and TRBJ2-5, reads EAGVAQSPRYKIIEKRQSVAFWCNPISGHATLYWYQQILGQGPKLLIQFQNNGVVDDSQLPKDRFSAERLKGVDSTLKIQPAKLEDSAVYLCASSSSGTTILSAETQYFGPGTRLLVL.

CDR3 region: CASSELGYGNTIYF. The CDR3 DNA is TGTGCCAGCAGTGAGCTAGGGTATGGAAACACCATATATTTT. V is TRBV2 and J is TRBJ1-3, with D uncertain. The CDR3 totals 14 residues. V gave up 3 bases and J gave up 3 bases, with 9 bases separating them. Germline lookup yields CDR1 SNHLY and CDR2 FYNNEI.

J is TRBJ1-2 and V is TRBV30; D remains unclear. V lost 7 bases to trimming and J lost 2 bases, with 11 bases between them. The CDR3 sequence is 12 residues long. CDR1 GTSNPN and CDR2 SVGIG come from the germline V gene (reference sequence). The CDR3 here is CASRTVNYGYTF. The CDR3 DNA sequence: TGTGCCTCCCGGACGGTGAACTATGGCTACACCTTC.

The CDR3 sequence: CASSFGQGTDSPLHF. The CDR3 DNA is TGCGCCAGCAGCTTCGGACAGGGGACAGATTCACCCCTCCACTTT. The chain links TRBV5-1 to TRBJ1-6; TRBD1 matches at 9 bases. The length of the CDR3 is 15 residues. Germline V gene sequence: CDR1 SGHRS, CDR2 YFSETQ. V shed 2 bases, J shed 8 bases, and the junction held 5 bases outside the gene matches.

This chain joins TRBV7-9 and TRBJ2-4, with D perhaps TRBD2 (6 bases). Trimming cost V 0 bases and J 8 bases, with 11 bases left between them. The CDR3 length is 14 residues. Germline lookup yields CDR1 SEHNR and CDR2 FQNEAQ (reference sequence). As DNA, the CDR3 is TGTGCCAGCAGCTTAGCTAGCGGTCCTCACATTCAGTACTTC. It codes for CASSLASGPHIQYF. The whole variable domain, remainder taken from reference TRBV7-9 and TRBJ2-4, is DTGVSQNPRHKITKRGQNVTFRCDPISEHNRLYWYRQTLGQGPEFLTYFQNEAQLEKSRLLSDRFSAERPKGSFSTLEIQRTEQGDSAMYLCASSLASGPHIQYFGAGTRLSVL.

The chain joins TRBV6-1 to TRBJ1-1; possibly TRBD1 for D (5 bases). There are 14 residues in the CDR3. Trimming cost V 6 bases and J 4 bases, with 15 bases left between them. CDR1 and CDR2 (germline): MNHNS, SASEGT. The CDR3 sequence: CASSAGSSLTEAFF. In DNA, the CDR3 is TGTGCCAGCAGCGCAGGGTCGTCACTCACTGAAGCTTTCTTT.

The chain is built from TRBV21-1 and TRBJ1-1; TRBD1, the table's D call, lacks a check against the DNA. TRBV21-1 is a pseudogene segment. This CDR3 comprises 15 residues. The CDR3 here is CASSAGQGLITEAFF. Written as DNA, the CDR3 is TGTGCCAGCAGCGCAGGACAGGGGTTAATCACTGAAGCTTTCTTT.

V and J are TRBV2 and TRBJ2-3; no definite D call. CDR3 length: 14 residues. Per the germline V gene, CDR1 is SNHLY and CDR2 is FYNNEI. With 6 bases removed from V and 0 bases from J, the gap between germline ends came to 10 bases. The CDR3 protein is CASRVGASTDTQYF. Here the CDR3 DNA reads TGTGCCAGCAGAGTGGGTGCTAGCACAGATACGCAGTATTTT.

The J gene is TRBJ2-7, the V gene TRBV7-9; D is perhaps TRBD2 (7 bases). This CDR3 comprises 16 residues. Germline V lookup: CDR1 SEHNR, CDR2 FQNEAQ (reference sequence). Trimming left V 5 bases short and J 6 bases short, with 23 bases between. The CDR3 region has the DNA TGTGCCAGCAGCCCCCCTGGGGGGGCAGGCAGGCTCGAGCAGTACTTC. It is translated as CASSPPGGAGRLEQYF.

The gene calls are TRBV5-4 and TRBJ2-2; 14 nucleotides align to TRBD2. This CDR3 contains 16 residues. From germline, CDR1 is SGHNT and CDR2 YYREEE (reference sequence). The J segment lost 7 bases and the V segment lost 4 bases, leaving 6 bases of the junction unmatched. CDR3 nucleotides: TGTGCCAGCAGCAAGGGACTAGCGGGAGTTCTCGGGGAGCTGTTTTTT. This codes for CASSKGLAGVLGELFF.

The rearrangement links TRBV10-3 to TRBJ1-1, with TRBD1 matching 8 bases. The CDR3 is 13 residues long. The junction had 8 bases not matched to a gene; V was cut back by 10 bases and J by 4 bases. CDR1 ENHRY and CDR2 SYGVKD come from the germline V gene. The chain's CDR3 is CATGTGGGTEAFF. CDR3 DNA sequence: TGTGCCACCGGAACAGGGGGGGGCACTGAAGCTTTCTTT.